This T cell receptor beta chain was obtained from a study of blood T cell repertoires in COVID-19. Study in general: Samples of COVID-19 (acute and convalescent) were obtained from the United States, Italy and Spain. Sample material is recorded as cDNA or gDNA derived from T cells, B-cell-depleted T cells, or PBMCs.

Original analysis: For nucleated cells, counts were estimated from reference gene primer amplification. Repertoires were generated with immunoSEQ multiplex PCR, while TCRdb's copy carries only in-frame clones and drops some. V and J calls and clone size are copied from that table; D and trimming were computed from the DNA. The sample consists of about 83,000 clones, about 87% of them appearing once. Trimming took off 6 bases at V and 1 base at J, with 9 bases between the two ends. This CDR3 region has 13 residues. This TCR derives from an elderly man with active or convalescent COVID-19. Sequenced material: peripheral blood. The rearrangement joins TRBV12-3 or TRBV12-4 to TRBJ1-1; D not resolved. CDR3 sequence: CASSQTSNTEAFF. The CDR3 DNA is TGTGCCAGCAGCCAAACATCGAACACTGAAGCTTTCTTT.